These 2 T cell receptor beta chains were all obtained from the same sample, sequenced in a study of a mutant IDH1 vaccine in newly diagnosed glioma. The time point is: week 23, last vaccination. A 20-mer mutant IDH1 peptide at 300 ug was injected subcutaneously with topical imiquimod. Antigens for these TCRs are unknown. Some clones are missing from TCRdb's copy, which holds only in-frame ones; the method was immunoSEQ multiplex PCR. Of tens of thousands of clones detected, around 90% appear once; the ten largest clones hold 3% to 4.5%. Sequencing was performed on PBMCs, taken from a glioma patient whose treatment included an IDH1 peptide vaccine. Receptors originate from a man between 50 and 59 years old with glioma.

This clone appeared a single time. CDR3 DNA: TGTGCCAGCAGCCTTTACGAGCAGTACTTC. Its translation: CASSLYEQYF. The J gene is TRBJ2-7, the V gene TRBV2; no firm D call. This CDR3 is 10 amino acids long. Trimming took off 6 bases at V and 4 bases at J, with 4 bases between the two ends. Germline lookup yields CDR1 SNHLY and CDR2 FYNNEI.

The chain combines TRBV28 with TRBJ1-4, with D possibly matching TRBD1 (5 bases). CDR1 and CDR2 from the germline V gene are MDHEN and SYDVKM. CDR3 length: 16 amino acids. V lost 3 bases to trimming and J lost 12 bases, with 23 bases between them. CDR3 sequence: CASSFLGQGVILELFF. CDR3 DNA: TGTGCCAGCAGTTTCCTCGGGCAGGGTGTGATACTGGAACTGTTTTTT.